This T cell receptor beta chain was recovered during a study of shared clonotypes between healthy human individuals (dated by TCRdb to 2018 to 2020). About the investigation overall: Three men and two women, aged 18 to 49 years, made up the cohort. For each donor, CD4 naive and CD4 memory were each given three plates, CD8 naive was given two plates, and CD8 memory was given one plate. To estimate repertoire size and how much clonotypes are shared between individuals, the study performed deep sequencing of blood TCR repertoires from five healthy adults. To increase sequencing depth and limit assay-specific biases, different laboratories used diverse techniques to prepare libraries and sequence TCR repertoires. Leukapheresis yielded between about 0.85 and 9.5 billion PBMCs per donor.

The investigation overall reported the following: Incomplete sequencing was indicated by rarefaction of sorted-subset datasets, despite the large sequencing depth. When several donors were compared, the shared fraction of clonotypes was 5% to 6.5% for naive CD4, over 3% for naive CD8, 2.3% for memory CD4, and 0.35% to 0.4% for memory CD8. Pairwise subsampling led to the expectation that sequencing depth would affect the degree of clonotype sharing among donors. Because the study included a small number of donors, the genetic and exposure-history diversity represented was limited. Naive subsets generally had larger estimated clonotype richness than memory subsets. Compared with non-shared clonotypes, the clonotypes found in all four sorted-subset donors had higher generation probabilities. Sampling was restricted to blood, and TCR repertoires in tissues likely differ from the TCR repertoires found in blood.

V is reduced by 9 bases and J by 7 bases, leaving a spacing of 22 bases between them. CDR1 and CDR2 are read off the germline V gene as SGHTA and FQGNSA. From its cysteine to its phenylalanine, the CDR3 spans 15 amino acids. Only CDR3 DNA remains: 45 bases, in frame from the first base. As regards this clone: Its antigen specificity is not known. Per-nucleotide qualities are absent, and no much larger clonotype sits a single base away.

Using the deep immunoSEQ assay, multiplex PCR amplified TCR CDR3 regions from genomic DNA. Extracted genomic DNA from each cell subset was spread evenly across all wells of several immunoSEQ 96-well plates, with each plate serving as a replicate. For sorted subsets, each replicate PCR was loaded with roughly 190 ng genomic DNA, equivalent to some 31,000 T cell genomes. The purified libraries were quantified using a Qubit 3.0 fluorometer, sized with a Bioanalyzer 2100, and then quantified again using the KAPA Library Quantification kit. A separate single-read 150-cycle Illumina NextSeq 550 flow cell was used to sequence each immunoSEQ 96-well plate. In the original analysis: Because the immunoSEQ output included only junctional sequences and no quality scores, the filtering could not be the same as the filtering used for full-length reads. To assign V/J genes and CDR3, sequences were annotated using PyIR, a Python wrapper for IgBLAST v1.9, with IMGT germline references. Reads were filtered out if the reads had weak V/J assignments (E-value above 1e-6), no CDR3, stop codons, out-of-frame junctions, or ambiguous translated residues. A V3J clonotype was defined by an identical inferred V gene, J gene, and CDR3 amino acid sequence. To compute the percentage overlap between repertoires, the number of shared unique clonotypes was divided by the size of the smaller repertoire. Richness of each repertoire was evaluated using RTK rarefaction, the Chao1 estimator, and Recon v2.1 estimates of unobserved clonotypes. Generation probabilities were computed with OLGA for all TCRbeta clonotypes obtained by the gDNA method from a handful of donors. TCRdb retrieved this table from immuneACCESS and kept in-frame rearrangements only. Not all clones are present; in checked studies, unresolved V genes account for under half, and no reason is known for the remainder. The V and J calls and the clone size are those of that table, but D and trimming were determined from the DNA. This sample lists about a million clones; around three quarters were detected once. The ten largest make up 0.7% to 0.95% of the sample.

The donors were healthy, HIV-negative adults with no recently reported acute infections or vaccinations. Every donor was a Caucasian adult living in Nashville, Tennessee, USA. CD4+ T cells were enriched through magnetic negative selection, after which naive cells were positively selected on CD45RA and the remaining negative fraction served as the memory subset. After blood collection by leukapheresis, PBMCs were isolated using Ficoll-Histopaque density gradient centrifugation and then cryopreserved in the vapor phase of liquid nitrogen. Purity and quantity of every magnetically sorted T cell population were checked by analytical flow cytometry. Genomic DNA was isolated from each sorted fraction and quantified by UV absorbance on a Nanodrop 2000c.

Sequenced: memory CD4+ T cells from PBMCs. The sample's cell subset or site label is to be understood as: CD45RA-negative fraction. Recombination linked TRBV7-2 to TRBJ2-1; the D gene is perhaps TRBD1, on 6 matching bases. This TCR was recovered from a man aged 18 to 35 in good health. Some clones in this sample may be carry-over from other donors' samples. Read as DNA, the sequence is TGTGCCAGTGTTTTATTGTTGGGACAAGGAAATGAGCAGTTCTTC. It specifies CASVLLLGQGNEQFF.